These 11 T cell receptor beta chains originate from one sample sequenced in a study of cytotoxic CD8 clonotypes in ibrutinib-treated CLL. The method was immunoSEQ multiplex PCR; TCRdb's version includes in-frame clones alone and lacks a portion of them. The table includes fewer than 400,000 clones, over 55% detected once. The sample in question was PBMCs, obtained after 36 months of ibrutinib treatment. The origin of the receptors is a human donor with chronic lymphocytic leukemia.

This clone was observed a few times. V is TRBV7-3 and J is TRBJ1-1; the match to TRBD1 covers 8 bases. CDR3 length equals 14 residues. Unmatched junction bases numbered 6, after V lost 5 bases and J lost 4 bases. The V gene's germline CDR1 is SGHTA and CDR2 FQGTGA. This chain's CDR3 is CASSRDRGSTEAFF. The CDR3 DNA reads as TGTGCCAGCAGCCGAGACAGGGGATCCACTGAAGCTTTCTTT.

The chain joins TRBV2 to TRBJ2-7; no clear D. The CDR3 contains 12 residues. CDR1 is SNHLY, CDR2 FYNNEI, per germline. V was pared by 4 bases and J by 4 bases, with 8 bases between. Here the CDR3 DNA reads TGTGCCAGCAGTGGGGCCACTTACGAGCAGTACTTC. Translated: CASSGATYEQYF.

J is TRBJ2-4 and V is TRBV4-2; 8 bases agree with TRBD1. Per the germline V gene, CDR1 is LGHNA and CDR2 is YNFKEQ. Unmatched junction bases numbered 7, after V lost 4 bases and J lost 2 bases. The CDR3 loop spans 16 amino acids. Here the CDR3 reads CASSRGTGETKNIQYF. The CDR3 DNA follows: TGTGCCAGCAGCCGCGGGACAGGTGAGACCAAAAACATTCAGTACTTC.

A word on this clone: Other nucleotide sequences from this sample produce the same CDR3. The rearrangement joins TRBV7-3 to TRBJ2-2; D not certain. This CDR3 spans 15 amino acids. Germline-derived CDR1 and CDR2 are SGHTA and FQGTGA. The V end lost 2 bases, the J end lost 0 bases, and 7 bases lay between the germline ends. CDR3 protein: CASSLLGTNTGELFF. The CDR3 coding sequence is TGTGCCAGCAGCTTACTAGGAACGAACACCGGGGAGCTGTTTTTT.

This sequence joins TRBV19 and TRBJ2-1, with 13 nucleotides matching TRBD2. The germline gives CDR1 LNHDA, CDR2 SQIVND (reference sequence). This CDR3 is 17 amino acids long. The trim removed 4 bases at V and 5 bases at J, leaving 8 bases unmatched. CDR3: CASSRGLAGHPNNEQFF. CDR3 DNA: TGTGCCAGTAGTAGGGGACTAGCGGGGCATCCGAACAATGAGCAGTTCTTC.

The CDR3 DNA sequence: TGTGCCAGCAGCCTGGGACTAGCGGGAGGTGAGCAGTTCTTC. This translates into CASSLGLAGGEQFF. This chain joins TRBV9 and TRBJ2-1; the match to TRBD2 covers 15 bases. This CDR3 contains 14 residues. The V and J ends lost 4 bases and 9 bases, in that order; junction bases with no gene match: 2. Germline V gene sequence: CDR1 SGDLS, CDR2 YYNGEE.

This chain connects TRBV9 to TRBJ1-1; TRBD1 might be the D (6 bases). V was shortened by 4 bases and J by 0 bases, with 10 bases between the two germline ends. The CDR3 is 14 residues long. Germline V lookup: CDR1 SGDLS, CDR2 YYNGEE. CDR3 in amino acids: CASSKGGLNTEAFF. In DNA, the CDR3 is TGTGCCAGCAGCAAAGGGGGTCTGAACACTGAAGCTTTCTTT. Combining the CDR3 with reference TRBV9 and TRBJ1-1 gives the whole variable domain DSGVTQTPKHLITATGQRVTLRCSPRSGDLSVYWYQQSLDQGLQFLIQYYNGEERAKGNILERFSAQQFPDLHSELNLSSLELGDSALYFCASSKGGLNTEAFFGQGTRLTVV.

The rearrangement uses TRBV19 and TRBJ2-1; D is unclear. From germline, CDR1 is LNHDA and CDR2 SQIVND (reference sequence). The CDR3 extends over 17 amino acids. V shed 5 bases and J shed 0 bases, with 17 bases lying between them. CDR3: CASSPQSVLSSYNEQFF. The CDR3 DNA sequence: TGTGCCAGTAGTCCTCAGAGCGTTCTTTCCTCCTACAATGAGCAGTTCTTC.

V is TRBV27 and J is TRBJ1-1; maybe TRBD1 (5 bases). The CDR3 is made up of 13 amino acids. Per germline, CDR1 MNHEY and CDR2 SMNVEV (reference sequence). The V end was cut by 3 bases, the J end by 7 bases, with 12 bases between. In DNA form, the CDR3 reads TGTGCCAGCAGTTTCGGGGGGGGTAGTGAAGCTTTCTTT. Its translation is CASSFGGGSEAFF.

Points on this clone: The same CDR3 can be traced to other DNA sequences in this sample. The genes are TRBV5-1 and TRBJ2-7; the D is unclear. Looked up from germline, CDR1 is SGHRS and CDR2 is YFSETQ. The CDR3 contains 12 residues. Trimming removed 4 bases from V and 3 bases from J, with 8 bases in between. This chain's CDR3 is CASSGLSYEQYF. The DNA for the CDR3 is TGCGCCAGCAGCGGCCTGAGCTACGAGCAGTACTTC.

The chain couples TRBV10-2 to TRBJ1-2, with a weak D call TRBD1 (5 bases). CDR3 length: 16 residues. The V and J ends lost 0 bases and 4 bases respectively, with 15 bases between them. Germline CDR1 reads WSHSY; CDR2 reads SAAADI. The CDR3 loop reads CASSESRAGRGYGYTF. The CDR3 DNA sequence: TGCGCCAGCAGTGAGTCGAGAGCGGGAAGGGGCTATGGCTACACCTTC.